Below are 13 T cell receptor beta chains sequenced from a single sample in a study of CD8 T cells in ankylosing spondylitis. TCRdb recomputed calls from the 5' RACE reads with MiXCR, one row per CDR3 protein. The sample consists of 30,000 to 40,000 distinct CDR3 sequences, about 9.3% of them appearing once. Sequencing input: blood, either unsorted or a sorted T cell fraction (not recorded which). The receptors stem from a male donor with ankylosing spondylitis or in good health (not recorded which).

CDR3 in DNA: TGTGCCAGCAGTTACTCGATCGACGCCATGAACACTGAAGCTTTCTTT. This translates into CASSYSIDAMNTEAFF. The chain links TRBV6-2 or TRBV6-3 to TRBJ1-1, with D hard to call. CDR1 and CDR2 (germline): MNHEY, SVGEGT. V was pared by 0 bases and J by 0 bases, with 11 bases between. This CDR3 is 16 amino acids long.

This clonotype was recorded many times. DNA for the CDR3: TGCAGTGCTAGACTCCCGGAAAACTATGGCTACACCTTC. Its protein is CSARLPENYGYTF. The chain joins TRBV20-1 to TRBJ1-2; D is undetermined. From germline, CDR1 is DFQATT and CDR2 SNEGSKA (reference sequence). Trimming stripped 2 bases from V and 2 bases from J, with 9 bases between. This CDR3 region has 13 residues.

Many counts were recorded for this clonotype. V gene TRBV24-1 combines with J gene TRBJ2-1; possibly TRBD1 for D (6 bases). The CDR3 totals 16 residues. The V end lost 1 base, the J end lost 9 bases, and 18 bases lay between the germline ends. CDR1 KGHDR and CDR2 SFDVKD come from the germline V gene. The CDR3 protein is CATSDLEQGRASEQFF. The CDR3 coding sequence is TGTGCCACCAGTGATTTAGAACAGGGAAGGGCTAGTGAGCAGTTCTTC.

The CDR3 nucleotides are TGTGCCAGCAGTCGGACCGATTATGGCTACACCTTC. Residues: CASSRTDYGYTF. The rearrangement uses TRBV5-4 and TRBJ1-2; no definite D call. There are 12 residues in the CDR3. Trimming shortened V by 5 bases and J by 5 bases, and 10 bases separated the two germline ends. Per the germline V gene, CDR1 is SGHNT and CDR2 is YYREEE (reference sequence).

This clonotype was observed many times. This sequence joins TRBV14 and TRBJ2-1; 7 positions agree with TRBD2. The CDR3 loop spans 13 amino acids. After removal of 1 base from V and 11 bases from J, the junction contained 5 bases not matched to a gene. CDR1 is SGHDN, CDR2 FVKESK, per germline. The CDR3 DNA is TGTGCCAGCAGCCAAGGGGCTAGCGGCCAGCAGTTCTTC. Translating it yields CASSQGASGQQFF.

This clonotype has a count of ten or more. V usage is TRBV10-3 and J usage is TRBJ2-7, with 10 bases fitting TRBD1. J gave up 10 bases and V 8 bases, and 8 bases lay outside the gene matches. Looked up from germline, CDR1 is ENHRY and CDR2 is SYGVKD. This CDR3 has 12 residues. CDR3 region: CAIRGQGTLQYF. As DNA, the CDR3 is TGTGCCATCCGGGGACAGGGGACACTACAGTACTTC.

This clonotype was detected ten times or more. The chain links TRBV5-5 to TRBJ2-1; possible D gene TRBD2, 5 bases. V lost 4 bases, J lost 3 bases, and 17 bases lay in between. CDR1 SGHKS and CDR2 YYEKEE come from the germline V gene (reference sequence). The CDR3 is 16 residues long. This CDR3 reads CASSRPSSGSYNEQFF. CDR3 nucleotide sequence: TGTGCCAGCAGCCGCCCTTCCAGCGGCAGCTACAATGAGCAGTTCTTC.

Many counts were recorded for this clonotype. The genes are TRBV12-3 or TRBV12-4 and TRBJ2-7; D is unclear. The CDR3 consists of 14 residues. Trimming left V 3 bases short and J 2 bases short, with 11 bases between. CDR3 residues: CASSLDSVAYEQYF. CDR3 bases: TGTGCCAGCAGTTTGGATTCGGTCGCCTACGAGCAGTACTTC.

This clonotype was counted only a few times. V usage is TRBV7-6 and J usage is TRBJ2-7, with TRBD1 matching 10 bases. From germline, CDR1 is SGHVS and CDR2 FNYEAQ. After removal of 1 base from V and 6 bases from J, the junction contained 6 bases not matched to a gene. The CDR3 is made up of 15 amino acids. CDR3 in DNA: TGTGCCAGCAGCTTAGGGGACAGGGGATTAGGCGAGCAGTACTTC. Translating it yields CASSLGDRGLGEQYF.

This clonotype was recorded at least ten times. The chain has TRBV20-1 and TRBJ2-7; either TRBD1 or TRBD2 may fit D (5 bases each). CDR1 is DFQATT and CDR2 is SNEGSKA in the germline V gene (reference sequence). This CDR3 region has 14 residues. The V end was cut by 0 bases, the J end by 4 bases, with 13 bases between. In DNA form, the CDR3 reads TGCAGTGCTAGAGATCCCAGGGAGTCGTACGAGCAGTACTTC. Translating gives CSARDPRESYEQYF.

In its sample, this clonotype was seen many times. The rearrangement links TRBV12-3 or TRBV12-4 to TRBJ2-2; 7 positions match TRBD2. The CDR3 runs to 17 residues. V gave up 7 bases and J gave up 7 bases; unmatched junction bases: 18. For the CDR3, the DNA is TGTGCCAGCAACCCCCCGTCGGGGGGTGGTCGTGTCGGGGAGCTGTTTTTT. Translation gives CASNPPSGGGRVGELFF.

This clonotype has a count of ten or more. The chain recombines TRBV5-1 with TRBJ2-7; maybe TRBD2 (5 bases). Germline CDR1 SGHRS, CDR2 YFSETQ. Between the trimmed V and J ends, which lost 2 bases and 5 bases, there was a span of 11 bases. This CDR3 is built from 13 residues. The CDR3, as DNA: TGCGCCAGCAGCTTATCCATCGGGAACGAGCAGTACTTC. This encodes CASSLSIGNEQYF. The variable domain in full, with the rest retrieved from reference TRBV5-1 and TRBJ2-7, is KAGVTQTPRYLIKTRGQQVTLSCSPISGHRSVSWYQQTPGQGLQFLFEYFSETQRNKGNFPGRFSGRQFSNSRSEMNVSTLELGDSALYLCASSLSIGNEQYFGPGTRLTVT.

The V call is TRBV19, the J call TRBJ1-5; D is ambiguous. CDR3 size: 13 residues. The germline V and J ends were trimmed by 3 bases and 6 bases, with 9 bases remaining between them. CDR1 LNHDA and CDR2 SQIVND come from the germline V gene (reference sequence). The CDR3 DNA follows: TGTGCCAGTAGTATGGTAGGGTTTCAGCCCCAGCATTTT. Translation gives CASSMVGFQPQHF.